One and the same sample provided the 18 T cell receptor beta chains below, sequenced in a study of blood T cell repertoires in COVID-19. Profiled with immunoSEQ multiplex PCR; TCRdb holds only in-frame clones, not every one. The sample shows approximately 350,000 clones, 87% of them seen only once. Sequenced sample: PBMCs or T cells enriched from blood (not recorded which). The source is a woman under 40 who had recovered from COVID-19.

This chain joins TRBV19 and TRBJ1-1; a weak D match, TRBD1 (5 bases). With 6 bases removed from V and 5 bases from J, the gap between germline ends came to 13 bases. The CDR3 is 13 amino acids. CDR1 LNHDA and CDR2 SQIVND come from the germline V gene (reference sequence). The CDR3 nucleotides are TGTGCCAGTAGGAAAGGGGTTCAGACTGAAGCTTTCTTT. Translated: CASRKGVQTEAFF. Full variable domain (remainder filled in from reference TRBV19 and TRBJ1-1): DGGITQSPKYLFRKEGQNVTLSCEQNLNHDAMYWYRQDPGQGLRLIYYSQIVNDFQKGDIAEGYSVSREKKESFPLTVTSAQKNPTAFYLCASRKGVQTEAFFGQGTRLTVV.

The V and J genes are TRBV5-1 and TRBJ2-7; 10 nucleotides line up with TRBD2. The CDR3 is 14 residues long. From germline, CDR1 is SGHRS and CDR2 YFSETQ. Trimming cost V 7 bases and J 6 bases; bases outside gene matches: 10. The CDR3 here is CASEAGGPLREQYF. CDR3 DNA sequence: TGCGCCAGCGAAGCGGGAGGGCCTCTCCGCGAGCAGTACTTC. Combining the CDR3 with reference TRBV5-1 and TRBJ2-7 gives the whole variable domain KAGVTQTPRYLIKTRGQQVTLSCSPISGHRSVSWYQQTPGQGLQFLFEYFSETQRNKGNFPGRFSGRQFSNSRSEMNVSTLELGDSALYLCASEAGGPLREQYFGPGTRLTVT.

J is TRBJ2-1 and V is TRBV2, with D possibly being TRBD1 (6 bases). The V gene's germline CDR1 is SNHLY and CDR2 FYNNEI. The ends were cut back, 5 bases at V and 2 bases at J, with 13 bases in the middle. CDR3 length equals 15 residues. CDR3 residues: CASSLQGTPYNEQFF. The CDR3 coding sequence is TGTGCCAGCAGTCTCCAGGGGACACCCTACAATGAGCAGTTCTTC.

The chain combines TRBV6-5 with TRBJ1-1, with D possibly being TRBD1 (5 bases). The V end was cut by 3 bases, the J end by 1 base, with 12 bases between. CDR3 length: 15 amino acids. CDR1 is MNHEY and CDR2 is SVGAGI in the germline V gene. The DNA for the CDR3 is TGTGCCAGCAGTTATCAGGGAAAAGGGAACACTGAAGCTTTCTTT. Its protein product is CASSYQGKGNTEAFF.

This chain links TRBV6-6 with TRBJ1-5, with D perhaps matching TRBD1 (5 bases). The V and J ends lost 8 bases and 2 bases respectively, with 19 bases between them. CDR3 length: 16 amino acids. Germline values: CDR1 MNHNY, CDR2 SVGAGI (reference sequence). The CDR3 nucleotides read TGTGCCAGCCAAAGGAGCCTCAGGGATGGCAATCAGCCCCAGCATTTT. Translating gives CASQRSLRDGNQPQHF.

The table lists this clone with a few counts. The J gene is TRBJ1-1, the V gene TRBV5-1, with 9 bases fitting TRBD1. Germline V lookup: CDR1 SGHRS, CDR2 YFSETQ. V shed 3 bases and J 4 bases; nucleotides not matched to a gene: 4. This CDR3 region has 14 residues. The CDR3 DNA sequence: TGCGCCAGCAGCTCCGGGACAGGGCCCACTGAAGCTTTCTTT. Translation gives CASSSGTGPTEAFF.

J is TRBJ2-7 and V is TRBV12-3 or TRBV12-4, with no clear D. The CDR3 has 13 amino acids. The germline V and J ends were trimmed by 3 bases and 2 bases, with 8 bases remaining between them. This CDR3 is CASSFAGAYEQYF. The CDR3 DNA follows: TGTGCCAGCAGTTTCGCCGGAGCCTACGAGCAGTACTTC.

CDR3 coding DNA: TGTGCCAGCAGCCCCACTGACAGTCCCCAAGAGACCCAGTACTTC. It is translated as CASSPTDSPQETQYF. The rearrangement joins TRBV28 to TRBJ2-5; D possibly corresponds to TRBD1 (5 bases). Trimming stripped 6 bases from V and 1 base from J, with 15 bases between. CDR1 is MDHEN, CDR2 SYDVKM, per germline. The CDR3 length is 15 residues. Full variable domain (remainder filled in from reference TRBV28 and TRBJ2-5): DVKVTQSSRYLVKRTGEKVFLECVQDMDHENMFWYRQDPGLGLRLIYFSYDVKMKEKGDIPEGYSVSREKKERFSLILESASTNQTSMYLCASSPTDSPQETQYFGPGTRLLVL.

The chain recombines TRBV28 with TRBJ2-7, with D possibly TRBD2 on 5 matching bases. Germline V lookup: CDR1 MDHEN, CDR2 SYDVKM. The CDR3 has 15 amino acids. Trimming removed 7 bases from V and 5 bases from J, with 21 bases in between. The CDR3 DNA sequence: TGTGCCAGCACCTTGCGGACTCCGCAAGGGCACGAGCAGTACTTC. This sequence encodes CASTLRTPQGHEQYF.

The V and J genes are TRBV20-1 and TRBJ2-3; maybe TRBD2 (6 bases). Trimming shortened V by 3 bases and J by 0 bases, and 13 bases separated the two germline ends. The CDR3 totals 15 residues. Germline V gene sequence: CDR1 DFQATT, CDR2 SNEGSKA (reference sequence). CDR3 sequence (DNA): TGCAGTGCTAGTCGATCTAGCGCCAGCACAGATACGCAGTATTTT. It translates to CSASRSSASTDTQYF.

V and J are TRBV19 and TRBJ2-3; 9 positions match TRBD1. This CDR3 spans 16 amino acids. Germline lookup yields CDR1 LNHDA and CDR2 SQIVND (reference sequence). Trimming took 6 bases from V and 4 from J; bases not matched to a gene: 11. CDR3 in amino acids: CASRKQGALKADTQYF. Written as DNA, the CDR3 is TGTGCCAGTAGGAAACAGGGGGCGCTTAAGGCAGATACGCAGTATTTT.

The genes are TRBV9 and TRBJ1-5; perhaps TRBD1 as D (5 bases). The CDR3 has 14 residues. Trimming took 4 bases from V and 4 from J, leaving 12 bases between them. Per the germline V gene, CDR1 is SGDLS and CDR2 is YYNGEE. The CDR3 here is CASSPDRGNQPQHF. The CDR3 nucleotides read TGTGCCAGCAGCCCCGACCGGGGGAATCAGCCCCAGCATTTT.

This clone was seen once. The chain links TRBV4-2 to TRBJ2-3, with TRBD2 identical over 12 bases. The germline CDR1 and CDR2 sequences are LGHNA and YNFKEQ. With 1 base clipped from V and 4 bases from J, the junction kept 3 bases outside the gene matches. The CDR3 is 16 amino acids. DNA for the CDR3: TGTGCCAGCAGCCAAGCTAGCGGGGGGGGCTCAGATACGCAGTATTTT. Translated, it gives CASSQASGGGSDTQYF.

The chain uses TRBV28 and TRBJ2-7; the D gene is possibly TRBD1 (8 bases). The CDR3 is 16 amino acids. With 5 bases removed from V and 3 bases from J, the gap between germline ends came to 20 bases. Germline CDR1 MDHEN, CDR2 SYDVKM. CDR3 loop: CASSTSGTGSRYEQYF. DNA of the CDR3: TGTGCCAGCAGTACCAGCGGGACAGGCTCACGCTACGAGCAGTACTTC.

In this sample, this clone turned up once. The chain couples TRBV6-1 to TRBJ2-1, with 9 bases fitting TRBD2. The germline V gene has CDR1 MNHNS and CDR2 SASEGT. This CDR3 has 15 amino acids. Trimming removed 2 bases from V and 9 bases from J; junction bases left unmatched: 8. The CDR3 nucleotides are TGTGCCAGCAGTGAATCTGGCGGGAGGGCCCCTGAGCAGTTCTTC. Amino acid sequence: CASSESGGRAPEQFF.

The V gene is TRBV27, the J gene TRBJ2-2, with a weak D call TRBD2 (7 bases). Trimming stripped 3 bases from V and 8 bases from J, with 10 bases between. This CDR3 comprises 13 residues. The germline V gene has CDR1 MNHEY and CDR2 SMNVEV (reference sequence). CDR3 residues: CASSFGGQGELFF. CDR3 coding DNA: TGTGCCAGCAGTTTCGGGGGGCAGGGGGAGCTGTTTTTT.

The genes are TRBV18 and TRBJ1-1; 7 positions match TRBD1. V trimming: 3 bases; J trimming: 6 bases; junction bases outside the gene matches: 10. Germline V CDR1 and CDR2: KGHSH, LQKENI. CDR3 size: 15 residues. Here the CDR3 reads CASSPGDRAGAEAFF. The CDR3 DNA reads TGTGCCAGCTCACCGGGTGACAGGGCGGGCGCTGAAGCTTTCTTT.

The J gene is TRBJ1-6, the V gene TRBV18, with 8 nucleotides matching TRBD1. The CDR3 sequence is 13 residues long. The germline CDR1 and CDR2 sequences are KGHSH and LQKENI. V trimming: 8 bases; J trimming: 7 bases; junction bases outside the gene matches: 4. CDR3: CASRQGRNSPLHF. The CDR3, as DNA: TGTGCCAGCCGACAGGGGAGGAATTCACCCCTCCACTTT.